The source of this T cell receptor (beta chain) is a study of PD-1 blockade in mismatch repair-deficient tumors. The CDR3 covers 12 residues. CDR1 SGHTS and CDR2 YDEGEE come from the germline V gene. V shed 3 bases and J 12 bases; nucleotides not matched to a gene: 6. Assay: immunoSEQ multiplex PCR; the TCRdb copy retains only in-frame clones and omits some. The data hold roughly 110,000 clones, with about 83% observed a single time. The sequences come from peripheral blood, collected roughly 60 weeks after starting pembrolizumab. This TCR came from an adult with mismatch repair-deficient cancer. V is TRBV5-8 and J is TRBJ1-2; 9 bases match TRBD1. CDR3 DNA sequence: TGTGCCAGCAGCTCTCTGGGGACAGGGAACACCTTC. Amino acid sequence: CASSSLGTGNTF.